Below are 9 T cell receptor beta chains sequenced from a single sample in a study of shared clonotypes between healthy human individuals. The method was immunoSEQ multiplex PCR; TCRdb's version includes in-frame clones alone and lacks a portion of them. Of 1.5 million to 2.5 million clones listed, around 96% are singletons. Only CD45RO-negative cells positively selected for CCR7 counted as naive CD8 cells, so terminally differentiated effector memory CD45RA+ cells were excluded. The sequenced sample consisted of naive CD8+ T cells sorted from blood. The receptor set was obtained from a man aged 18 to 30 in good health.

V gene TRBV9 combines with J gene TRBJ2-5; the D gene could be TRBD1 or TRBD2 (5 bases each). This CDR3 has 13 residues. V lost 8 bases, J lost 5 bases, and 16 bases lay in between. Germline V gene data show CDR1 as SGDLS and CDR2 as YYNGEE. The CDR3 nucleotides are TGTGCCAGAGACAGAGAGGGTATGGAGACCCAGTACTTC. Amino acid sequence: CARDREGMETQYF. Full variable domain (remainder filled in from reference TRBV9 and TRBJ2-5): DSGVTQTPKHLITATGQRVTLRCSPRSGDLSVYWYQQSLDQGLQFLIQYYNGEERAKGNILERFSAQQFPDLHSELNLSSLELGDSALYFCARDREGMETQYFGPGTRLLVL.

The genes are TRBV27 and TRBJ2-7; 9 bases are a match to TRBD1. CDR3 length: 16 residues. The germline CDR1 and CDR2 sequences are MNHEY and SMNVEV (reference sequence). The V segment lost 8 bases and the J segment 6 bases; nucleotides outside the gene matches: 17. The CDR3 DNA reads TGTGCCAGCGCCCAAATTGGGACAGGGCGGACGGGCGAGCAGTACTTC. Protein: CASAQIGTGRTGEQYF.

The chain is built from TRBV4-1 and TRBJ2-3, with D possibly matching TRBD2 (6 bases). The CDR3 loop spans 16 amino acids. Germline CDR1 and CDR2: MGHRA and YSYEKL. V was cut by 4 bases and J by 0 bases, with 14 bases left in between. CDR3 DNA: TGCGCCAGCAGCCCCTTGCTGGCGGGGAGCACAGATACGCAGTATTTT. Translated, it gives CASSPLLAGSTDTQYF.

This clone was seen more than once but under ten times. The chain combines TRBV9 with TRBJ2-2; no clear D gene. The V gene lost 3 bases and the J gene lost 7 bases, with 7 bases spanning the gap. The germline gives CDR1 SGDLS, CDR2 YYNGEE. CDR3 size: 12 residues. The CDR3 loop is CASSDANGELFF. CDR3 nucleotide sequence: TGTGCCAGCAGCGACGCCAACGGGGAGCTGTTTTTT. The whole variable domain, filled in from reference TRBV9 and TRBJ2-2, reads DSGVTQTPKHLITATGQRVTLRCSPRSGDLSVYWYQQSLDQGLQFLIQYYNGEERAKGNILERFSAQQFPDLHSELNLSSLELGDSALYFCASSDANGELFFGEGSRLTVL.

The genes are TRBV6-5 and TRBJ1-1; D unresolved. The CDR3 has 11 amino acids. Trimming cost V 2 bases and J 11 bases, with 9 bases left between them. CDR1 and CDR2 (germline): MNHEY, SVGAGI. CDR3 DNA: TGTGCCAGCAGTTACGGCGAGAGTGCTTTCTTT. Amino acid sequence: CASSYGESAFF.

This sequence joins TRBV7-2 and TRBJ2-5, with 7 bases lining up with TRBD1. J gave up 5 bases and V 5 bases, and 8 bases lay outside the gene matches. Germline V gene sequence: CDR1 SGHTA, CDR2 FQGNSA. CDR3 length: 14 residues. The CDR3 loop reads CASSDTGVAETQYF. The CDR3 DNA sequence: TGTGCCAGCAGCGACACAGGGGTCGCGGAGACCCAGTACTTC.

In regard to this clone: Other DNA sequences from this sample encode an identical CDR3 as well. The CDR3 spells CASSVGRTSYEQYF. CDR3 DNA sequence: TGTGCCAGCAGCGTCGGAAGAACGTCCTACGAGCAGTACTTC. The chain employs TRBV9 and TRBJ2-7; D is undetermined. Germline V lookup: CDR1 SGDLS, CDR2 YYNGEE. Trimming pared 2 bases from V and 1 base from J, leaving 10 bases between. CDR3 length: 14 residues.

The rearrangement links TRBV27 to TRBJ2-7; perhaps TRBD1 as D (5 bases). There are 16 residues in the CDR3. V shed 5 bases and J shed 0 bases, with 17 bases lying between them. Germline V gene sequence: CDR1 MNHEY, CDR2 SMNVEV (reference sequence). The CDR3 region is CASSRFTGQLSYEQYF. The CDR3 DNA reads as TGTGCCAGCAGTCGATTCACAGGACAACTCTCCTACGAGCAGTACTTC.

The rearrangement uses TRBV2 and TRBJ2-1, with D tentatively TRBD1 (6 bases). Trimming took off 7 bases at V and 7 bases at J, with 20 bases between the two ends. Germline CDR1 SNHLY, CDR2 FYNNEI. This CDR3 is 15 amino acids long. This chain's CDR3 is CASIETGIALNEQFF. DNA for the CDR3: TGTGCCAGCATAGAAACAGGGATCGCTTTAAATGAGCAGTTCTTC.